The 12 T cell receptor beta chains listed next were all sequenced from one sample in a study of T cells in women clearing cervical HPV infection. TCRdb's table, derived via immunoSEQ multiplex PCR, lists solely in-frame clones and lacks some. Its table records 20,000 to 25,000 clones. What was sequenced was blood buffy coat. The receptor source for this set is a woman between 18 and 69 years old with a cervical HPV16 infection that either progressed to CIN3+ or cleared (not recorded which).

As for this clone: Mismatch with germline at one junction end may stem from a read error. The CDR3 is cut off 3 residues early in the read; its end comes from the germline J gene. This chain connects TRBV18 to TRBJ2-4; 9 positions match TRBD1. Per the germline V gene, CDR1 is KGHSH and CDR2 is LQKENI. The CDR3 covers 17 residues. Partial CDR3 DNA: TGTGCCAGCGCACCCCCTCCCCTCGGGACAGGGAAAAACATT. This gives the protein CASAPPPLGTGKNI. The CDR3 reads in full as CASAPPPLGTGKNIQYF.

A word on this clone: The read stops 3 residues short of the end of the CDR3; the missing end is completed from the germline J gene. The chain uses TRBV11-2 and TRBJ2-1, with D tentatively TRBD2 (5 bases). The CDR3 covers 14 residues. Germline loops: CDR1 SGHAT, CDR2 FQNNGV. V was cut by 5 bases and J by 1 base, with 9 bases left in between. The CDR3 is CASSPQRSYNEQFF. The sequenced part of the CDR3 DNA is TGTGCCAGCAGCCCCCAGCGGTCCTACAATGAG. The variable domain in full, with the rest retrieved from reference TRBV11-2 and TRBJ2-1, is EAGVAQSPRYKIIEKRQSVAFWCNPISGHATLYWYQQILGQGPKLLIQFQNNGVVDDSQLPKDRFSAERLKGVDSTLKIQPAKLEDSAVYLCASSPQRSYNEQFFGPGTRLTVL.

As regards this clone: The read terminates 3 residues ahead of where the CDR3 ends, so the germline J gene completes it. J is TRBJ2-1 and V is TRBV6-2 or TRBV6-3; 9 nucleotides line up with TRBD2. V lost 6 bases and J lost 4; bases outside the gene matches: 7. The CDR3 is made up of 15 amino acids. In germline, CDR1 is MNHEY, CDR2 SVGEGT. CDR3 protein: CASSPSGIIYNEQFF. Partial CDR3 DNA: TGTGCCAGCAGCCCTAGCGGGATTATTTACAATGAG.

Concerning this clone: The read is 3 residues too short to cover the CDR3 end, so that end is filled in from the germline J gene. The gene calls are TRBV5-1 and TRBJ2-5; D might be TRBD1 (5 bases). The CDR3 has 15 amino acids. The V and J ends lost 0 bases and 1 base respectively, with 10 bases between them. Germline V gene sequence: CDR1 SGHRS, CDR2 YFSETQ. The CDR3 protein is CASSLDGRAQETQYF. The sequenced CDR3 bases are TGCGCCAGCAGCTTGGACGGCAGGGCCCAAGAGACC.

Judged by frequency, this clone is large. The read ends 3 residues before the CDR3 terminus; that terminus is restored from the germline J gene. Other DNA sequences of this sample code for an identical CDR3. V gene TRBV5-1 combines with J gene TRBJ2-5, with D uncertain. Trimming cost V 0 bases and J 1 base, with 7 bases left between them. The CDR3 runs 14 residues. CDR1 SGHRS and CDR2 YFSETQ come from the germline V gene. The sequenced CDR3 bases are TGCGCCAGCAGCTTGGTGGCCAGCCAAGAGACC. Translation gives CASSLVASQET. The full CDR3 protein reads CASSLVASQETQYF. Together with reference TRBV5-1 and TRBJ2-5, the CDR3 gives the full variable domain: KAGVTQTPRYLIKTRGQQVTLSCSPISGHRSVSWYQQTPGQGLQFLFEYFSETQRNKGNFPGRFSGRQFSNSRSEMNVSTLELGDSALYLCASSLVASQETQYFGPGTRLLVL.

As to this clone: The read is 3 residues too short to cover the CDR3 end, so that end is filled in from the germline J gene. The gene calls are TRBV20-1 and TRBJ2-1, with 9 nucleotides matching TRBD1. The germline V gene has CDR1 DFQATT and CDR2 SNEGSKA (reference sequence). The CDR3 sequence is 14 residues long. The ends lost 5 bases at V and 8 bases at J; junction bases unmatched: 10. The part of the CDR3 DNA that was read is TGCAGTGCTCCGGGACAGGGAAATCTTGATGAG. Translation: CSAPGQGNLDE. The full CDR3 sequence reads CSAPGQGNLDEQFF.

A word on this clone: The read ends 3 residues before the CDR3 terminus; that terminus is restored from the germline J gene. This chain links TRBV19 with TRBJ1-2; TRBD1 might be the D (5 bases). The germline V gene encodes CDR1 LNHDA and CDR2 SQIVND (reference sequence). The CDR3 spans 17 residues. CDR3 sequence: CASSITIAGGTYNDYTF. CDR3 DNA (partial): TGTGCCAGTAGTATAACTATAGCGGGAGGGACCTACAATGAC.

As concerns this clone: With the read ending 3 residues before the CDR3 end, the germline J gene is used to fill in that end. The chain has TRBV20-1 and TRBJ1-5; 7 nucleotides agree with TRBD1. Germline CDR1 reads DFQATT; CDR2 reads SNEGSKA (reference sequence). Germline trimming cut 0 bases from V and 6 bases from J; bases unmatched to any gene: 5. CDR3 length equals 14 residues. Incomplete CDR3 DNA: TGCAGTGCTAGAGATCGACAGGGTTTTCAGCCC. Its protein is CSARDRQGFQP. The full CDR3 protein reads CSARDRQGFQPQHF.

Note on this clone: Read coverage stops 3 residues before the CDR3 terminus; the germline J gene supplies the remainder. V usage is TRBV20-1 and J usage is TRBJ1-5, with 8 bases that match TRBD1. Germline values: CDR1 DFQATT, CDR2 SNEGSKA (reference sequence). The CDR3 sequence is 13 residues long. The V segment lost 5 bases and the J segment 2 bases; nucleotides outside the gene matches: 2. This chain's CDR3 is CSASGQGNQPQHF. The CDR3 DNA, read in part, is TGCAGTGCTTCGGGACAGGGCAATCAGCCC.

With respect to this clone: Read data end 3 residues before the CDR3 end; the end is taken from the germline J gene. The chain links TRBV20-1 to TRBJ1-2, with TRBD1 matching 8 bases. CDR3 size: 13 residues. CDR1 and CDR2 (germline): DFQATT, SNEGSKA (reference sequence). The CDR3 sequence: CSAAGQADSDYTF. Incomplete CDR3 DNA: TGCAGTGCTGCGGGACAGGCGGACTCCGAC.

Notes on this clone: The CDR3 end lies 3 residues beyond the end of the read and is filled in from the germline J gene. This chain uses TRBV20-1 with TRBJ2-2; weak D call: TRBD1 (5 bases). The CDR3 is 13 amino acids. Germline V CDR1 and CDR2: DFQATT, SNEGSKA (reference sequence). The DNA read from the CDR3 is TGCAGTGCTCCTATATCTGGGGCCAACGTG. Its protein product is CSAPISGANV. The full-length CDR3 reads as CSAPISGANVLFF.

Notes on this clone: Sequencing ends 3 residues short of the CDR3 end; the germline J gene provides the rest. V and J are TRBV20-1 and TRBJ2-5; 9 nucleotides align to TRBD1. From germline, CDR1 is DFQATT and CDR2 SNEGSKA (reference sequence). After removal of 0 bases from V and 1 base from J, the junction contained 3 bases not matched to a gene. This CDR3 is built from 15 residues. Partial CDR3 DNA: TGCAGTGCTAGAGATAGGACAGGGGCCCAAGAGACC. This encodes CSARDRTGAQET. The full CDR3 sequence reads CSARDRTGAQETQYF.